This T cell receptor beta chain was observed in a study of shared clonotypes between healthy human individuals. The overall study: Samples came from a couple of female and a few male donors aged 18 to 49. Study-level findings and limits: Blood was the only sampled material, and tissue repertoires likely differ.

Points on this clone: Its matching antigen is unknown.

CD45RO-negative, CCR7-selected cells formed the naive CD8 fraction, which excluded terminally differentiated effector memory CD45RA+ cells. Trimming removed 0 bases from V and 6 bases from J; junction bases left unmatched: 8. This CDR3 is built from 17 residues. CDR1 ENHRY and CDR2 SYGVKD come from the germline V gene. The method was immunoSEQ multiplex PCR; TCRdb's version includes in-frame clones alone and lacks a portion of them. The sample consists of nearly 2 million clones, about 95% of them appearing once. V gene TRBV10-3 combines with J gene TRBJ2-1; TRBD2 matches at 10 bases. This receptor was taken from a man between 18 and 29 years old in good health. Sample: naive CD8+ T cells sorted from blood. The CDR3 coding sequence is TGTGCCATCAGTGAGTCCATAAGCGGGAGGGCCCTCAATGAGCAGTTCTTC. This gives the protein CAISESISGRALNEQFF.